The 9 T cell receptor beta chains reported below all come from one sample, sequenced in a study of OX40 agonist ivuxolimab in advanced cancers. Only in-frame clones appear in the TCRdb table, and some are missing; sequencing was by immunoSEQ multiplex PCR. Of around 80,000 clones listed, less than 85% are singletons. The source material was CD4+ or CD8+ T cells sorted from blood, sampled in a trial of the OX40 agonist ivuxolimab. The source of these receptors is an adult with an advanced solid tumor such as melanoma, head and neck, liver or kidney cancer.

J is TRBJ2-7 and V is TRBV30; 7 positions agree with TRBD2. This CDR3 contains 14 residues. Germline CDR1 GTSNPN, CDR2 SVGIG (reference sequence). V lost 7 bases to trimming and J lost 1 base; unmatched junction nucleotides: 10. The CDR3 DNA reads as TGTGCCTTCAGAGCGGGGACCGCGTCCTACGAGCAGTACTTC. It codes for CAFRAGTASYEQYF.

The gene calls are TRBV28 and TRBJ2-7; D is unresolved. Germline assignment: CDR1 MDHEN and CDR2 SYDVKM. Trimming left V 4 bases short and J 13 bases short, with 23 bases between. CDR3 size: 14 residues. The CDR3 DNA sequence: TGTGCCAGCAGTTCATCTCGATCAGGACCCATAAATTACTTC. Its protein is CASSSSRSGPINYF.

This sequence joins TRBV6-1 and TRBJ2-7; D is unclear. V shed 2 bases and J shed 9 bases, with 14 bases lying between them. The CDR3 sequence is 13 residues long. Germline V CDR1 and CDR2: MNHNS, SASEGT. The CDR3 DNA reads TGTGCCAGCAGTGAATTCCGCGGAAAAGGGCAGTACGTC. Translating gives CASSEFRGKGQYV.

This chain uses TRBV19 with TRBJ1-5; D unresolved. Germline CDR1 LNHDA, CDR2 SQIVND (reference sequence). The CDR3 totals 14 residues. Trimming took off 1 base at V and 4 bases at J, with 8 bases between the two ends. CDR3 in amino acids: CASSIVASNQPQHF. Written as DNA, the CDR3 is TGTGCCAGTAGTATAGTAGCCAGTAATCAGCCCCAGCATTTT.

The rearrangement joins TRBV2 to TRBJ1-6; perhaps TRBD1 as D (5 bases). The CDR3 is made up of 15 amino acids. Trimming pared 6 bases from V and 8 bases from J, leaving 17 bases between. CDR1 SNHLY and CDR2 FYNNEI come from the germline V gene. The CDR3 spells CASRPGGMKDSPLHF. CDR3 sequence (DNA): TGTGCCAGCAGGCCCGGGGGGATGAAGGATTCACCCCTCCACTTT. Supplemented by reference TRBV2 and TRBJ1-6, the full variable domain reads EPEVTQTPSHQVTQMGQEVILRCVPISNHLYFYWYRQILGQKVEFLVSFYNNEISEKSEIFDDQFSVERPDGSNFTLKIRSTKLEDSAMYFCASRPGGMKDSPLHFGNGTRLTVT.

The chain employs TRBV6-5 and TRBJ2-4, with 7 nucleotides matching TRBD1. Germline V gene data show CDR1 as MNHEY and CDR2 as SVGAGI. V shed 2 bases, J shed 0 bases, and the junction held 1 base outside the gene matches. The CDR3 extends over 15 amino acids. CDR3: CASSYHRGAKNIQYF. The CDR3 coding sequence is TGTGCCAGCAGTTACCACAGGGGAGCCAAAAACATTCAGTACTTC.

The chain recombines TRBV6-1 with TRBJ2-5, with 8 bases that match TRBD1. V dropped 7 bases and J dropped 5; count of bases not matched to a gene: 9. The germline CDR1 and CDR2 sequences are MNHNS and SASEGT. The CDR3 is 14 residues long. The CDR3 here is CASTSLDRVETQYF. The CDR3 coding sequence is TGTGCCAGCACATCCTTGGACAGGGTGGAGACCCAGTACTTC.

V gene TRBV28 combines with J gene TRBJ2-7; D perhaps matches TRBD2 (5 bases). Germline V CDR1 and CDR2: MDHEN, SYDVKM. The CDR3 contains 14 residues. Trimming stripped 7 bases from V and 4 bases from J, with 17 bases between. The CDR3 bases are TGTGCCAGCAAGGCAGGCGCAAGGAGGTACGAGCAGTACTTC. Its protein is CASKAGARRYEQYF.

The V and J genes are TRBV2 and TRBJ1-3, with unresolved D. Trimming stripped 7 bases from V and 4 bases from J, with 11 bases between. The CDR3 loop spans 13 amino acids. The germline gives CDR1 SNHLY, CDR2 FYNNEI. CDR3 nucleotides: TGTGCCAGCATTCGGACCATCGGAAACACCATATATTTT. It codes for CASIRTIGNTIYF. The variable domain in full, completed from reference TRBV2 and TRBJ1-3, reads EPEVTQTPSHQVTQMGQEVILRCVPISNHLYFYWYRQILGQKVEFLVSFYNNEISEKSEIFDDQFSVERPDGSNFTLKIRSTKLEDSAMYFCASIRTIGNTIYFGEGSWLTVV.